The sequence of this T cell receptor (beta chain) was determined in a study of CD8+ T cells in alopecia areata. Study-level points and caveats: Alopecia totalis/universalis scalp especially showed more expanded CD8+ clones than normal scalp.

Extracted from the samples, RNA was reverse transcribed into cDNA to serve as the sequencing template. Clones were sequenced by immunoSEQ multiplex PCR, and TCRdb holds only the in-frame ones, with some missing. The table shows 130,000 to 150,000 clones, with approximately 51% occurring only once. From alopecia areata patients, lesional scalp punch biopsies and peripheral blood were collected. J gave up 10 bases and V 3 bases, and 11 bases lay outside the gene matches. The germline gives CDR1 MGHDK, CDR2 SYGVNS. CDR3 length equals 15 residues. This clone showed up just a few times. Its antigen is undetermined.

Sequences were derived from CD4+ T cells sorted from blood, sampled at week 0. The V call is TRBV25-1, the J call TRBJ2-3; 9 positions agree with TRBD1. This clonotype was sampled from a human donor with alopecia areata. The CDR3 sequence: CASSDFTGQGYAQYF. The CDR3 coding sequence is TGTGCCAGCAGTGATTTTACGGGACAGGGCTATGCGCAGTATTTT.